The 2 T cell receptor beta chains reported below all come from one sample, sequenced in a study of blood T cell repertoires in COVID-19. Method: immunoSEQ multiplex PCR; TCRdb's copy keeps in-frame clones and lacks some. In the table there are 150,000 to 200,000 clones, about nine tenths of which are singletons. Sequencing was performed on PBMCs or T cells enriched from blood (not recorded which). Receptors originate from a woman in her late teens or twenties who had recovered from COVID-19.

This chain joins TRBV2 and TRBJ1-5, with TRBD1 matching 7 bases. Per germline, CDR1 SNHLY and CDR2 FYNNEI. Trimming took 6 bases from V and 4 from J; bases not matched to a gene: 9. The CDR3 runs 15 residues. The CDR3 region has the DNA TGTGCCAGCAGGGCTACGGACAGGCCAAATCAGCCCCAGCATTTT. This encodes CASRATDRPNQPQHF.

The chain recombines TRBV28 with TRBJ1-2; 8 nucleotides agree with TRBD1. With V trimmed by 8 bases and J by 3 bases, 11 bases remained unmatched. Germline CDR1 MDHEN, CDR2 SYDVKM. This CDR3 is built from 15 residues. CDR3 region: CASHTGTGEYYGYTF. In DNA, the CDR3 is TGTGCCAGCCATACCGGGACAGGAGAATACTATGGCTACACCTTC.